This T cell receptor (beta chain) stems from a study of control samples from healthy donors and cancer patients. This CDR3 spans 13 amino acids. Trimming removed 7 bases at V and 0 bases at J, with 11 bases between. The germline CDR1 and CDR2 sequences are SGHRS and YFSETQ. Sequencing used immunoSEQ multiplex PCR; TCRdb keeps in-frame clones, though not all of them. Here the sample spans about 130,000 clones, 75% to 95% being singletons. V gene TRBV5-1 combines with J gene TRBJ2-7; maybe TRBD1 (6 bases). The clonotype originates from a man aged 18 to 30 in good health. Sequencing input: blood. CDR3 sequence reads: CASSRDNSYEQYF. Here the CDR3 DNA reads TGCGCCAGCTCCCGGGACAACTCCTACGAGCAGTACTTC.